This T cell receptor beta chain was retrieved from a study of blood T cells in healthy people across ages. Study-wide results and limits: Estimates based on one million T cells were treated as lower bounds. It was not possible, with unsorted PBMCs, to conclusively compare naive and antigen-experienced cells.

A second PCR of 7 to 11 cycles used a sample-barcoded 5' primer and a J-beta primer mix. TCRdb passed the 5' RACE reads through MiXCR, listing each CDR3 protein once. The sample contains 650,000 or so distinct CDR3 sequences, roughly half of which appear only once. The CDR3 is 16 amino acids. Per germline, CDR1 MGHDK and CDR2 SYGVNS. V was clipped by 3 bases and J by 2 bases, with 14 bases between them. This clonotype was counted many times. Its antigen is undetermined. This clonotype originated in a woman of 80 years or more in good health. This chain uses TRBV25-1 with TRBJ2-1; maybe TRBD1 (5 bases). The sample was blood. The CDR3 DNA is TGTGCCAGCAGTGAGGATACAGGACGCGCCTACAATGAGCAGTTCTTC. Translated, it gives CASSEDTGRAYNEQFF.